Following are 20 T cell receptor beta chains from one sample sequenced in a study of OX40 agonist ivuxolimab in advanced cancers. Sequencing was performed with immunoSEQ multiplex PCR; in TCRdb, only in-frame clones are kept and a portion is missing. The sample consists of tens of thousands of clones, less than 90% of them appearing once. The sequences come from CD4+ or CD8+ T cells sorted from blood, collected in a trial of the OX40 agonist ivuxolimab. These receptors all come from an adult with an advanced solid tumor such as melanoma, head and neck, liver or kidney cancer.

The chain uses TRBV27 and TRBJ2-1, with 9 bases aligning to TRBD2. Germline lookup yields CDR1 MNHEY and CDR2 SMNVEV (reference sequence). V was pared by 8 bases and J by 8 bases, with 7 bases of the junction left unmatched. The CDR3 spans 13 residues. Written as DNA, the CDR3 is TGTGCCAGCGGACTAGCGAGAATTTATGAGCAGTTCTTC. This gives the protein CASGLARIYEQFF.

This clone was recorded only once. J is TRBJ2-7 and V is TRBV5-1; 9 positions agree with TRBD2. From germline, CDR1 is SGHRS and CDR2 YFSETQ. J lost 4 bases, V lost 0 bases, and 5 bases had no gene match. The CDR3 contains 15 residues. The CDR3 is CASSLGGGASYEQYF. The CDR3 region has the DNA TGCGCCAGCAGCTTGGGCGGGGGGGCATCGTACGAGCAGTACTTC.

The V gene is TRBV19, the J gene TRBJ1-1, with a weak D call TRBD1 (5 bases). With 10 bases removed from V and 4 bases from J, the gap between germline ends came to 13 bases. CDR1 LNHDA and CDR2 SQIVND come from the germline V gene (reference sequence). This CDR3 comprises 12 residues. DNA of the CDR3: TGTGCCACCGGTGATGGGGGCACTGAAGCTTTCTTT. It codes for CATGDGGTEAFF.

The chain recombines TRBV5-1 with TRBJ1-2; 7 bases fit TRBD1. CDR3 length equals 13 residues. CDR1 SGHRS and CDR2 YFSETQ come from the germline V gene. J gave up 8 bases and V 1 base, and 5 bases lay outside the gene matches. The CDR3 spells CASSLFGTEGYTF. CDR3 DNA sequence: TGCGCCAGCAGCTTGTTTGGGACAGAAGGCTACACCTTC. Full variable domain (remainder filled in from reference TRBV5-1 and TRBJ1-2): KAGVTQTPRYLIKTRGQQVTLSCSPISGHRSVSWYQQTPGQGLQFLFEYFSETQRNKGNFPGRFSGRQFSNSRSEMNVSTLELGDSALYLCASSLFGTEGYTFGSGTRLTVV.

The rearrangement uses TRBV18 and TRBJ2-5; 14 bases are a match to TRBD2. CDR3 length: 15 residues. Per the germline V gene, CDR1 is KGHSH and CDR2 is LQKENI. V dropped 3 bases and J dropped 3; count of bases not matched to a gene: 0. The CDR3 reads CASSPTSGREETQYF. The CDR3 nucleotides read TGTGCCAGCTCACCGACTAGCGGGAGGGAAGAGACCCAGTACTTC.

This chain's CDR3 is CASSPTGTYTGELFF. In DNA form, the CDR3 reads TGTGCCAGCAGCCCAACCGGGACTTACACCGGGGAGCTGTTTTTT. The V and J genes are TRBV4-2 and TRBJ2-2; D is possibly TRBD2 (6 bases). Germline CDR1 reads LGHNA; CDR2 reads YNFKEQ. V lost 4 bases, J lost 3 bases, and 12 bases lay in between. CDR3 length: 15 amino acids.

The rearrangement links TRBV29-1 to TRBJ1-1, with a possible D match to TRBD1 (5 bases). The CDR3 consists of 15 residues. The V end was cut by 1 base, the J end by 0 bases, with 12 bases between. CDR1 and CDR2 (germline): SQVTM, ANQGSEA. In DNA form, the CDR3 reads TGCAGCGTTGAAGGGGGCCGGGGGTTGAACACTGAAGCTTTCTTT. This encodes CSVEGGRGLNTEAFF. The entire variable domain, with the rest obtained from reference TRBV29-1 and TRBJ1-1, is as follows: SAVISQKPSRDICQRGTSLTIQCQVDSQVTMMFWYRQQPGQSLTLIATANQGSEATYESGFVIDKFPISRPNLTFSTLTVSNMSPEDSSIYLCSVEGGRGLNTEAFFGQGTRLTVV.

The chain recombines TRBV11-3 with TRBJ2-7; no definite D call. V was pared by 5 bases and J by 12 bases, with 17 bases between. The germline V gene encodes CDR1 SGHNT and CDR2 YENEEA. There are 12 residues in the CDR3. In DNA, the CDR3 is TGTGCCAGCAGCCGGTGGGCTTTTGTTCGGTACTTC. Translated, it gives CASSRWAFVRYF.

The chain employs TRBV6-1 and TRBJ2-7, with D uncertain. CDR1 and CDR2 from the germline V gene are MNHNS and SASEGT. This CDR3 region has 14 residues. Trimming left V 5 bases short and J 0 bases short, with 11 bases between. The CDR3 DNA follows: TGTGCCAGCAGTCACACGTCGAGCTCCTACGAGCAGTACTTC. The encoded protein is CASSHTSSSYEQYF.

V and J are TRBV15 and TRBJ2-1; D not resolved. The germline CDR1 and CDR2 sequences are LNHNV and YYDKDF (reference sequence). V was pared by 4 bases and J by 1 base, with 11 bases between. The CDR3 totals 15 residues. CDR3 region: CATSTGIRSYNEQFF. CDR3 bases: TGTGCCACCAGCACCGGAATTCGTTCCTACAATGAGCAGTTCTTC.

The chain uses TRBV28 and TRBJ2-7; 8 bases agree with TRBD2. There are 16 residues in the CDR3. The V segment lost 3 bases and the J segment 3 bases; nucleotides outside the gene matches: 10. Germline V CDR1 and CDR2: MDHEN, SYDVKM. The CDR3 reads CASSFPGGGRGYEQYF. For the CDR3, the DNA is TGTGCCAGCAGTTTCCCGGGAGGGGGGAGAGGCTACGAGCAGTACTTC.

The CDR3 DNA reads as TGTGCCAGCAGACCCTGGGCTAGCGCACACGAGCAGTACTTC. It translates to CASRPWASAHEQYF. The chain has TRBV6-1 and TRBJ2-7, with TRBD2 as a possible D gene (6 bases). Trimming left V 6 bases short and J 5 bases short, with 17 bases between. In germline, CDR1 is MNHNS, CDR2 SASEGT. There are 14 residues in the CDR3.

This chain connects TRBV19 to TRBJ2-5, with D hard to call. The CDR3 loop spans 14 amino acids. Trimming took off 3 bases at V and 1 base at J, with 9 bases between the two ends. Germline V gene sequence: CDR1 LNHDA, CDR2 SQIVND (reference sequence). DNA for the CDR3: TGTGCCAGTAGTATGAGGACCTTCCAAGAGACCCAGTACTTC. As protein: CASSMRTFQETQYF.

The chain couples TRBV2 to TRBJ2-1; 8 nucleotides line up with TRBD2. Germline CDR1 reads SNHLY; CDR2 reads FYNNEI. V dropped 3 bases and J dropped 3; count of bases not matched to a gene: 7. The CDR3 contains 16 residues. CDR3 sequence reads: CASSDWVSGDYNEQFF. The CDR3 DNA reads as TGTGCCAGCAGTGACTGGGTTAGCGGGGACTACAATGAGCAGTTCTTC.

The rearrangement uses TRBV27 and TRBJ1-1; TRBD1 is a possible D gene (5 bases). V dropped 0 bases and J dropped 4 bases, with 9 bases sitting between them. The CDR3 is made up of 14 amino acids. Looked up from germline, CDR1 is MNHEY and CDR2 is SMNVEV (reference sequence). CDR3 amino acids: CASSLSGVGTEAFF. For the CDR3, the DNA is TGTGCCAGCAGTTTATCGGGGGTAGGCACTGAAGCTTTCTTT.

This chain joins TRBV27 and TRBJ2-1; no reliable D call. Trimming took off 3 bases at V and 2 bases at J, with 8 bases between the two ends. CDR1 is MNHEY and CDR2 is SMNVEV in the germline V gene (reference sequence). There are 14 residues in the CDR3. Here the CDR3 reads CASSLHSAYNEQFF. CDR3 nucleotides: TGTGCCAGCAGTTTGCACTCGGCCTACAATGAGCAGTTCTTC.

The chain carries TRBV27 and TRBJ1-4; tentative D call: TRBD1 (6 bases). V was trimmed by 1 base and J by 7 bases, leaving 13 bases between them. The CDR3 has 15 residues. Germline-derived CDR1 and CDR2 are MNHEY and SMNVEV (reference sequence). CDR3 region: CASSLFAQGSEKLFF. Written as DNA, the CDR3 is TGTGCCAGCAGTTTATTCGCACAGGGAAGTGAAAAACTGTTTTTT.

The genes are TRBV18 and TRBJ1-4; D is ambiguous. The CDR3 spans 15 residues. Germline values: CDR1 KGHSH, CDR2 LQKENI. V was trimmed by 3 bases and J by 6 bases, leaving 14 bases between them. CDR3 loop: CASSPTSWEDEKLFF. The CDR3 nucleotides are TGTGCCAGCTCACCCACCTCTTGGGAGGATGAAAAACTGTTTTTT. The entire variable domain, with the rest obtained from reference TRBV18 and TRBJ1-4, is as follows: NAGVMQNPRHLVRRRGQEARLRCSPMKGHSHVYWYRQLPEEGLKFMVYLQKENIIDESGMPKERFSAEFPKEGPSILRIQQVVRGDSAAYFCASSPTSWEDEKLFFGSGTQLSVL.

This sequence joins TRBV4-3 and TRBJ2-5; either TRBD1 or TRBD2 may supply D (6 bases each). V lost 0 bases and J 4 bases, leaving 27 bases between the germline ends. Germline V gives CDR1 LGHNA, CDR2 YSLEER. The CDR3 is made up of 20 amino acids. CDR3 amino acids: CASSQDFGGLLALSPETQYF. As DNA, the CDR3 is TGCGCCAGCAGCCAAGATTTTGGGGGCCTACTAGCTTTGAGCCCAGAGACCCAGTACTTC.

This chain joins TRBV6-5 and TRBJ1-4, with unresolved D. The germline gives CDR1 MNHEY, CDR2 SVGAGI. The CDR3 has 15 amino acids. With 8 bases removed from V and 12 bases from J, the gap between germline ends came to 25 bases. In nucleotides, the CDR3 is TGTGCCAGCGCTTACGACGGCGGATTAATGAAGGAACTGTTTTTT. This encodes CASAYDGGLMKELFF.